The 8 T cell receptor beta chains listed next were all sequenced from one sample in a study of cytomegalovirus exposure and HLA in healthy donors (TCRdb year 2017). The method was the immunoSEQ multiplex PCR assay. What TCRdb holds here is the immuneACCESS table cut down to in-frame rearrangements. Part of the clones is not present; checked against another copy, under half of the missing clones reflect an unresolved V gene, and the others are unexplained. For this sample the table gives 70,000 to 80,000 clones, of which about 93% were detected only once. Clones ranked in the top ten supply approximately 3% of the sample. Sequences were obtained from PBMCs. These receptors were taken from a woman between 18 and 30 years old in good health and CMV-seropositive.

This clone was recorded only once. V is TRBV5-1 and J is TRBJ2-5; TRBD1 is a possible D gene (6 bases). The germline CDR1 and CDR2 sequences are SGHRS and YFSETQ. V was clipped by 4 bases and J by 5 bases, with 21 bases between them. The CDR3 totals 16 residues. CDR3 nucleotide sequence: TGCGCCAGCAGCCAGAGGGCAGGGGCCGTGCCGGAGACCCAGTACTTC. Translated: CASSQRAGAVPETQYF. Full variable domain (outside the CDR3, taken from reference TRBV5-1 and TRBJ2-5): KAGVTQTPRYLIKTRGQQVTLSCSPISGHRSVSWYQQTPGQGLQFLFEYFSETQRNKGNFPGRFSGRQFSNSRSEMNVSTLELGDSALYLCASSQRAGAVPETQYFGPGTRLLVL.

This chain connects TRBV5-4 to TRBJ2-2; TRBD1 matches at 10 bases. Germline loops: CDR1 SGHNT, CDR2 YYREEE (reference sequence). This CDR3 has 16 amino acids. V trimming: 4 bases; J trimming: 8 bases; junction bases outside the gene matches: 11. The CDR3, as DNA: TGTGCCAGCAGCCTACCGGGACAGGGGTCGGGAGGGGAGCTGTTTTTT. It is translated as CASSLPGQGSGGELFF.

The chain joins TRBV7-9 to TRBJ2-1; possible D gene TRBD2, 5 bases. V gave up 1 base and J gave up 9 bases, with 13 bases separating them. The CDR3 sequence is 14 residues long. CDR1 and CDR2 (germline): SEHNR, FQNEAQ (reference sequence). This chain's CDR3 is CASSLELGVSEQFF. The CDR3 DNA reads TGTGCCAGCAGCTTAGAACTAGGAGTGAGTGAGCAGTTCTTC.

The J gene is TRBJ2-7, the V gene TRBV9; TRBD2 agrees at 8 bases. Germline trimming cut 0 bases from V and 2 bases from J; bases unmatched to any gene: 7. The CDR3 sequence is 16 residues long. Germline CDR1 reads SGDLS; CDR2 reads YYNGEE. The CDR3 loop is CASSVGSSGFPYEQYF. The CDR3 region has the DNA TGTGCCAGCAGCGTAGGGTCTAGCGGGTTTCCCTACGAGCAGTACTTC.

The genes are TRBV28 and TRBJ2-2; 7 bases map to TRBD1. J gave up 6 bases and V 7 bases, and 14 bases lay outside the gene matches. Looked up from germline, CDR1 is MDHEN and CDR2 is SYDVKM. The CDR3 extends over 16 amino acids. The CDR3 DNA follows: TGTGCCAGCAACACCGAGGGACAGAGCACCCCCGGGGAGCTGTTTTTT. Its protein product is CASNTEGQSTPGELFF.

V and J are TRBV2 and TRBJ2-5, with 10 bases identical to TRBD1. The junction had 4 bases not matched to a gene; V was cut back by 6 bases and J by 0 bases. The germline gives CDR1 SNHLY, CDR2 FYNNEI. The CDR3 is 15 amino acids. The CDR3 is CASRRDRGHQETQYF. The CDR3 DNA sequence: TGTGCCAGCAGGAGGGACAGGGGCCACCAAGAGACCCAGTACTTC.

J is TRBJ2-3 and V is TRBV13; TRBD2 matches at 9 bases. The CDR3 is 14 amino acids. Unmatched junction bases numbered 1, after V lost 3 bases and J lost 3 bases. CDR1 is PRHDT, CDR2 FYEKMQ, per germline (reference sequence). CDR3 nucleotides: TGTGCCAGCAGCTTGGGACTAGCTACAGATACGCAGTATTTT. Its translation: CASSLGLATDTQYF.

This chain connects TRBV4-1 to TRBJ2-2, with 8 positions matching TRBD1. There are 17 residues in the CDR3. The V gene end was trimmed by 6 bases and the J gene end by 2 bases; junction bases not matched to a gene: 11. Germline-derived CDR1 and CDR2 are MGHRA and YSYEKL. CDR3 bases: TGCGCCAGCAGTACACCGGGACAGGCGTTTAACACCGGGGAGCTGTTTTTT. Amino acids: CASSTPGQAFNTGELFF.